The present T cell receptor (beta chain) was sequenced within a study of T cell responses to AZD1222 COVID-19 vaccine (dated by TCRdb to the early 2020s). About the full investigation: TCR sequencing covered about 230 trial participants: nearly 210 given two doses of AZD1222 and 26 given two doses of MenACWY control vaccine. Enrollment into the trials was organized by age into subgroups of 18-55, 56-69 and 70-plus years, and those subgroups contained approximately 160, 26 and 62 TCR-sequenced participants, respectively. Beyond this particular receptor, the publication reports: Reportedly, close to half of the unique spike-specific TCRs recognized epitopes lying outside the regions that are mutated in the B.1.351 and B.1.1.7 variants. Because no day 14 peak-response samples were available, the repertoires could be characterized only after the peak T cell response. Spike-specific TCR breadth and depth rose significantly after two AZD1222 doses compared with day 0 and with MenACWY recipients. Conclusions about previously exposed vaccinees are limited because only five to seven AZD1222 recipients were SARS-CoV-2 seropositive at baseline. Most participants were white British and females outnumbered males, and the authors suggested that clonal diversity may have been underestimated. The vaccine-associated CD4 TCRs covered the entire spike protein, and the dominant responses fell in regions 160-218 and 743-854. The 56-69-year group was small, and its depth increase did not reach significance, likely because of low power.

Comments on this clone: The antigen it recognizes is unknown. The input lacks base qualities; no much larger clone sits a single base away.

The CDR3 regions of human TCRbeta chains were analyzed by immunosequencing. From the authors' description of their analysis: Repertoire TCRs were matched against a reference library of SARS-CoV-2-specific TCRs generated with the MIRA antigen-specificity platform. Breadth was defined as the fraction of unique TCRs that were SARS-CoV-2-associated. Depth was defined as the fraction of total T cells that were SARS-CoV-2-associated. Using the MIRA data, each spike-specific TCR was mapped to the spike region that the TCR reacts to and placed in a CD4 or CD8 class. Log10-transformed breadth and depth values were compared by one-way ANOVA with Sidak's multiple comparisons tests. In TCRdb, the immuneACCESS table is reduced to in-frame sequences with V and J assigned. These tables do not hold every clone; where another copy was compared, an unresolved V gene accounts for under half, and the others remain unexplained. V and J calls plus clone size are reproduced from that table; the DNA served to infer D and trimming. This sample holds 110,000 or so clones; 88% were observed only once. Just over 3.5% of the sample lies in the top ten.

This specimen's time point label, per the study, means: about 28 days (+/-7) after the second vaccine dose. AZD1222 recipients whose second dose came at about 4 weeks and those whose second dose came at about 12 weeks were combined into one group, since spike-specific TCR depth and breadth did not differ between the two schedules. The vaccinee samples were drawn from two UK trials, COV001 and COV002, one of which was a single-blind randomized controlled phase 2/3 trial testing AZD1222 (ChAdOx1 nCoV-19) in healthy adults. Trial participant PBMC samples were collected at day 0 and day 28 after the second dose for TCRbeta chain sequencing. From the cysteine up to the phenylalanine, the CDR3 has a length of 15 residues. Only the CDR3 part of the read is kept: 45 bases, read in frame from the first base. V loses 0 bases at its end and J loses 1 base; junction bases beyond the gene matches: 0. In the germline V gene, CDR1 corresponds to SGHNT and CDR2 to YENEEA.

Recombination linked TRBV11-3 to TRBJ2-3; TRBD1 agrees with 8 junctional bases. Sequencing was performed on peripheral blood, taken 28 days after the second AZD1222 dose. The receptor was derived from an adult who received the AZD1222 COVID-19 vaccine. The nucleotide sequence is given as TGTGCCAGCAGCTTAGAGGGACAGGGCACAGATACGCAGTATTTT. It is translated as CASSLEGQGTDTQYF.